The 30 T cell receptor beta chains given below trace back to one sample, sequenced in a study of post-analysis software for immune sequencing data. Which antigens these TCRs recognize remains unknown. Each TCR beta cDNA library carried unique molecular identifiers. TCRdb called the PCR reads again in MiXCR, with one record for every CDR3 protein. Of roughly 540,000 distinct CDR3 sequences in the sample, around 31% were seen once. General observations from the study: Among 4 or 5 TRBV segments more frequent in patients than controls were TRBV5-6, TRBV5-1 and TRBV20-1.

The sequencing sample was made of blood. All receptors derive from a girl aged 2 to 17 with multiple sclerosis.

This chain uses TRBV18 with TRBJ2-3; no reliable D call. Between the trimmed V and J ends, which lost 6 bases and 1 base, there was a span of 11 bases. The germline CDR1 and CDR2 sequences are KGHSH and LQKENI. The CDR3 length is 14 residues. CDR3 DNA sequence: TGTGCCAGCTCTACGGTTCAACGCACAGATACGCAGTATTTT. Translated, it gives CASSTVQRTDTQYF.

V gene TRBV7-9 combines with J gene TRBJ2-1; the match to TRBD2 covers 9 bases. The trim removed 2 bases at V and 4 bases at J, leaving 9 bases unmatched. CDR3 size: 17 residues. In germline, CDR1 is SEHNR, CDR2 FQNEAQ (reference sequence). The CDR3 nucleotides are TGTGCCAGCAGCTTACGCGGGGGGGGCATGCCTTACAATGAGCAGTTCTTC. Its translation is CASSLRGGGMPYNEQFF.

CDR3 bases: TGCAGTGCTAGAGATAACTCCCACATTCAGTACTTC. The encoded protein is CSARDNSHIQYF. This rearrangement joins TRBV20-1 to TRBJ2-4, with D unresolved. The V end lost 0 bases, the J end lost 8 bases, and 8 bases lay between the germline ends. CDR3 length equals 12 residues. Germline values: CDR1 DFQATT, CDR2 SNEGSKA (reference sequence).

V and J are TRBV20-1 and TRBJ2-7; 8 bases are shared with TRBD1. CDR3 length: 17 amino acids. The germline gives CDR1 DFQATT, CDR2 SNEGSKA (reference sequence). The V segment lost 0 bases and the J segment 3 bases; nucleotides outside the gene matches: 13. The chain's CDR3 is CSARELGQGALLYEQYF. The CDR3 nucleotides read TGCAGTGCTAGAGAACTGGGGCAGGGGGCTCTCCTCTACGAGCAGTACTTC.

A word on this clonotype: A read error may produce the germline difference seen at one junction end. The gene calls are TRBV6-5 and TRBJ2-7, with a weak D call TRBD1 (6 bases). CDR1 MNHEY and CDR2 SVGAGI come from the germline V gene. The CDR3 consists of 15 residues. The CDR3 loop is CVSRPTGSSSYEQYF. The CDR3, as DNA: TGTGTCAGCAGACCGACAGGTTCTAGCTCCTACGAGCAGTACTTC.

This clonotype appeared a few times. The rearrangement links TRBV11-2 to TRBJ2-1; 13 bases align to TRBD2. Losses at the gene ends were 0 bases for V and 5 bases for J; bases not matched to a gene: 4. The CDR3 extends over 17 amino acids. Germline CDR1 is SGHAT and CDR2 is FQNNGV. CDR3 residues: CASSLELLAGGDNEQFF. CDR3 bases: TGTGCCAGCAGCTTAGAACTACTAGCGGGGGGGGACAATGAGCAGTTCTTC. The whole variable domain, remainder taken from reference TRBV11-2 and TRBJ2-1, is EAGVAQSPRYKIIEKRQSVAFWCNPISGHATLYWYQQILGQGPKLLIQFQNNGVVDDSQLPKDRFSAERLKGVDSTLKIQPAKLEDSAVYLCASSLELLAGGDNEQFFGPGTRLTVL.

V gene TRBV12-3 or TRBV12-4 combines with J gene TRBJ2-5, with 8 bases matching TRBD2. The ends lost 8 bases at V and 4 bases at J; junction bases unmatched: 9. The CDR3 spans 14 residues. This CDR3 is CASATGGVRETQYF. CDR3 nucleotide sequence: TGTGCCAGCGCCACGGGGGGGGTCCGAGAGACCCAGTACTTC.

This clonotype was recorded a few times. V usage is TRBV12-3 or TRBV12-4 and J usage is TRBJ1-1; possible D gene TRBD1, 6 bases. CDR3 length: 14 amino acids. The V gene lost 5 bases and the J gene lost 1 base, with 11 bases spanning the gap. The CDR3 coding sequence is TGTGCCAGCAGTCCCGGACAGAAGAACACTGAAGCTTTCTTT. Protein sequence: CASSPGQKNTEAFF.

This chain joins TRBV28 and TRBJ2-4, with TRBD1 as a possible D gene (6 bases). Germline CDR1 reads MDHEN; CDR2 reads SYDVKM. The CDR3 sequence is 16 residues long. V dropped 5 bases and J dropped 4 bases, with 18 bases sitting between them. CDR3 loop: CASSLPTGSGKNIQYF. The CDR3 bases are TGTGCCAGCAGTCTTCCAACAGGGTCGGGGAAAAACATTCAGTACTTC.

On this clonotype itself: This is likely a read error, given that the CDR3 carries no conserved phenylalanine or tryptophan at its end. The chain carries TRBV5-5 and TRBJ1-6; TRBD1 might be the D (5 bases). Between the trimmed V and J ends, which lost 2 bases and 8 bases, there was a span of 14 bases. Germline V gene sequence: CDR1 SGHKS, CDR2 YYEKEE (reference sequence). This CDR3 is 15 amino acids long. The CDR3 region has the DNA TGTGCCAGCAGCTTTACGGGACGAGTCGATTCACCCCTCCACGTT. It specifies CASSFTGRVDSPLHV.

There are a few counts of this clonotype. The chain links TRBV6-6 to TRBJ2-5; possible D gene TRBD1, 6 bases. Trimming stripped 6 bases from V and 5 bases from J, with 16 bases between. CDR3 length: 14 residues. In germline, CDR1 is MNHNY, CDR2 SVGAGI (reference sequence). The CDR3 region has the DNA TGTGCCAGCAGACCCCAGACAGGCCAGGAGACCCAGTACTTC. Its translation is CASRPQTGQETQYF.

This sequence joins TRBV3-1 and TRBJ1-2; D ambiguous. Trimming removed 3 bases at V and 10 bases at J, with 9 bases between. The CDR3 runs to 11 residues. Germline values: CDR1 LGHDT, CDR2 YNNKEL (reference sequence). CDR3 amino acids: CASSQAGDYTF. The CDR3 nucleotides read TGTGCCAGCAGCCAGGCAGGCGACTACACCTTC.

A word on this clonotype: The junction shows a germline mismatch at one end, possibly a read error. CDR3 loop: CAGSLAQGGQGYHEQYF. The CDR3 nucleotides are TGTGCCGGCAGCTTAGCTCAGGGGGGGCAGGGGTACCACGAGCAGTACTTC. V is TRBV7-6 and J is TRBJ2-7; D tentatively reads TRBD1 or TRBD2 (7 bases each). CDR1 is SGHVS and CDR2 is FNYEAQ in the germline V gene. The CDR3 runs 17 residues.

This chain joins TRBV3-1 and TRBJ1-6; D call uncertain. This CDR3 spans 13 amino acids. Germline CDR1 reads LGHDT; CDR2 reads YNNKEL (reference sequence). With 1 base removed from V and 10 bases from J, the gap between germline ends came to 8 bases. CDR3 bases: TGTGCCAGCAGCCAAGGCCTGAGATCACCCCTCCACTTT. Residues: CASSQGLRSPLHF.

This clonotype was seen a few times. The chain employs TRBV12-3 or TRBV12-4 and TRBJ2-4; D gene ambiguous. The CDR3 length is 12 residues. V lost 1 base and J lost 6, with 4 bases in between. The CDR3, as DNA: TGTGCCAGCAGTTTAGGGCGAAACATTCAGTACTTC. Translating gives CASSLGRNIQYF.

The chain links TRBV12-3 or TRBV12-4 to TRBJ1-4; no definite D call. V lost 5 bases and J lost 4, with 14 bases in between. The CDR3 runs to 15 residues. The CDR3 protein is CASSLTSLGNEKLFF. The CDR3 nucleotides are TGTGCCAGCAGTCTAACGTCGTTGGGTAATGAAAAACTGTTTTTT.

The chain employs TRBV12-3 or TRBV12-4 and TRBJ2-1, with TRBD2 matching 11 bases. The CDR3 has 17 residues. V gave up 2 bases and J gave up 3 bases; unmatched junction bases: 6. The CDR3 bases are TGTGCCAGCAGTTTAAGGGGGCTAGCGGGGGGCTACAATGAGCAGTTCTTC. Its translation: CASSLRGLAGGYNEQFF.

In its sample, this clonotype was seen a few times. The chain is built from TRBV7-2 and TRBJ2-3; D unresolved. V was cut by 6 bases and J by 5 bases, with 18 bases left in between. The CDR3 is 15 residues long. Germline assignment: CDR1 SGHTA and CDR2 FQGNSA. DNA of the CDR3: TGTGCCAGCAGGAAGGGCGGATTGACCCTAGATACGCAGTATTTT. This gives the protein CASRKGGLTLDTQYF.

This sequence joins TRBV12-3 or TRBV12-4 and TRBJ2-2, with 7 positions matching TRBD1. V lost 6 bases to trimming and J lost 0 bases; unmatched junction nucleotides: 4. The CDR3 contains 15 residues. CDR3 sequence: CASSKTGANTGELFF. The CDR3 coding sequence is TGTGCCAGCAGCAAAACAGGGGCGAACACCGGGGAGCTGTTTTTT.

The rearrangement joins TRBV12-3 or TRBV12-4 to TRBJ1-5; D is undetermined. The CDR3 length is 13 residues. V lost 7 bases to trimming and J lost 2 bases, with 9 bases between them. CDR3 in amino acids: CASNEGGNQPQHF. For the CDR3, the DNA is TGTGCCAGCAATGAGGGTGGCAATCAGCCCCAGCATTTT.

Note on this clonotype: Germline is not matched at one junction end, which may reflect a read error. This chain links TRBV6-6 with TRBJ1-4; D perhaps matches TRBD1 (6 bases). Looked up from germline, CDR1 is MNHNY and CDR2 is SVGAGI (reference sequence). The CDR3 contains 14 residues. The CDR3 reads CAGRQDSTNEKLFF. The CDR3 nucleotides are TGTGCCGGCAGACAGGACTCAACTAATGAAAAACTGTTTTTT.

This clonotype was seen only a few times. The chain couples TRBV9 to TRBJ1-6; D unresolved. CDR3 length: 14 amino acids. The V end was cut by 0 bases, the J end by 7 bases, with 8 bases between. The germline gives CDR1 SGDLS, CDR2 YYNGEE. The CDR3 loop reads CASSVDTNNSPLHF. CDR3 coding DNA: TGTGCCAGCAGCGTAGATACGAACAATTCACCCCTCCACTTT.

The rearrangement uses TRBV7-8 and TRBJ1-1; 7 bases align to TRBD1. Trimming removed 4 bases from V and 1 base from J; junction bases left unmatched: 6. This CDR3 contains 15 residues. From germline, CDR1 is SGHVS and CDR2 FQNEAQ. CDR3 sequence: CASSSEQGSNTEAFF. The CDR3 DNA follows: TGTGCCAGCAGCTCTGAACAGGGGTCGAACACTGAAGCTTTCTTT.

This chain's CDR3 is CSVGNGDGYTF. In DNA, the CDR3 is TGCAGCGTTGGAAACGGGGATGGCTACACCTTC. The V call is TRBV29-1, the J call TRBJ1-2, with D unresolved. V was pared by 4 bases and J by 6 bases, with 9 bases between. The CDR3 runs to 11 residues. The germline CDR1 and CDR2 sequences are SQVTM and ANQGSEA.

The chain carries TRBV7-9 and TRBJ1-5; D is undetermined. Germline CDR1 and CDR2: SEHNR and FQNEAQ (reference sequence). The CDR3 runs 15 residues. V lost 3 bases and J 2 bases, leaving 11 bases between the germline ends. For the CDR3, the DNA is TGTGCCAGCAGCTTGGCGGGGAACGGCAATCAGCCCCAGCATTTT. Translation: CASSLAGNGNQPQHF.

A remark on this clonotype: Being one base from a much bigger clone, this may be a read error. The rearrangement joins TRBV29-1 to TRBJ2-3; 7 bases are a match to TRBD2. Germline loops: CDR1 SQVTM, CDR2 ANQGSEA. This CDR3 contains 17 residues. The CDR3 DNA is TGCAGCGTTGAAGAACAGGCAGCCGGGAGGCGGTCAGATACGCGGTATTTT. It is translated as CSVEEQAAGRRSDTRYF.

This chain joins TRBV6-2 or TRBV6-3 and TRBJ2-1; D is undetermined. The J call is uncertain, as TRBJ2-7 better fits the DNA end. CDR3 length equals 12 residues. Germline V gene data show CDR1 as MNHEY and CDR2 as SVGEGT. The CDR3 coding sequence is TGTGCCAGCGATTCCTCACGTTACGAGCAGTACTTC. Amino acids: CASDSSRYEQYF.

The chain is built from TRBV10-3 and TRBJ1-1; D is perhaps TRBD1 (5 bases). CDR1 is ENHRY, CDR2 SYGVKD, per germline. The CDR3 contains 13 residues. V gave up 3 bases and J gave up 3 bases, with 8 bases separating them. CDR3 loop: CAISDGGDTEAFF. The CDR3 bases are TGTGCCATCAGTGATGGGGGGGACACTGAAGCTTTCTTT.

The rearrangement links TRBV25-1 to TRBJ2-5; D is possibly TRBD1 (6 bases). The better agreement between TRBJ2-7 and the DNA end casts doubt on the J call. CDR1 MGHDK and CDR2 SYGVNS come from the germline V gene. This CDR3 is 15 amino acids long. The CDR3 DNA reads TGTGCCAGCAGTGATCCCCTGACAGGACCCTACGAGCAGTACTTC. Residues: CASSDPLTGPYEQYF.

This clonotype has just one count. The gene calls are TRBV10-3 and TRBJ2-5; D is uncertain. From germline, CDR1 is ENHRY and CDR2 SYGVKD. V was shortened by 7 bases and J by 4 bases, with 22 bases between the two germline ends. The CDR3 consists of 16 residues. This CDR3 is CAINPAPDGAIETQYF. CDR3 DNA sequence: TGTGCCATCAACCCAGCACCGGACGGAGCTATAGAGACCCAGTACTTC.